Listed below are T cell receptor beta chains from one sample, sequenced in a study of cytomegalovirus exposure and HLA in healthy donors. Data came from immunoSEQ multiplex PCR; TCRdb stores just in-frame clones and leaves some out. This listing includes about 120,000 clones. Sample: PBMCs. Every receptor here comes from a man aged 18 to 30 in good health and CMV-seronegative. Both conserved end residues are part of each CDR3. The D gene is left open where the match is weak.

j_call v_call d_call cdr3_aa cdr3_nt
TRBJ2-6 TRBV18 TRBD1 CAIIRRGGPSGANVLTF TGTGCCATCATACGTCGAGGGGGCCCCTCTGGGGCCAACGTCCTGACTTTC
TRBJ2-2 TRBV6-1 NA CASSVTGTGELFF TGTGCCAGCAGTGTGACAGGCACCGGGGAGCTGTTTTTT
TRBJ1-5 TRBV7-6 NA CASSPYAGGNQPQHF TGTGCCAGCAGCCCTTACGCAGGGGGCAATCAGCCCCAGCATTTT
TRBJ1-1 TRBV19 TRBD1 CASSGQGRATEAFF TGTGCCAGTAGCGGACAGGGGCGGGCGACTGAAGCTTTCTTT
TRBJ1-1 TRBV28 TRBD1 CASSFGTGNTEAFF TGTGCCAGCAGTTTCGGGACAGGGAACACTGAAGCTTTCTTT
TRBJ2-1 TRBV9 TRBD2 CASSPSGRAGNEQFF TGTGCCAGCAGCCCTAGCGGGAGGGCCGGTAATGAGCAGTTCTTC
TRBJ2-7 TRBV5-1 NA CASSLSQGLGEQYF TGCGCCAGCAGCTTGTCTCAGGGTCTCGGCGAGCAGTACTTC
TRBJ2-7 TRBV5-4 TRBD2 CASSWATSGDYEQYF TGTGCCAGCAGCTGGGCGACTAGCGGCGACTACGAGCAGTACTTC
TRBJ2-1 TRBV5-1 TRBD2 CASSLRLAGGFHNEQFF TGCGCCAGCAGCTTAAGGCTAGCGGGAGGGTTCCACAATGAGCAGTTCTTC
TRBJ2-1 TRBV6-5 TRBD1 CASQGRGQMGNEQFF TGTGCCAGCCAGGGCAGGGGACAGATGGGGAATGAGCAGTTCTTC
TRBJ2-7 TRBV2 NA CASLLPSTGKQYF TGTGCCAGCCTTCTGCCGTCAACGGGTAAGCAGTACTTC
TRBJ2-2 TRBV5-4 TRBD2 CASRPFGRGNTGELFF TGTGCCAGCAGACCCTTCGGGAGGGGAAACACCGGGGAGCTGTTTTTT
TRBJ2-7 TRBV7-2 TRBD2 CASSLWTSGTYEQYF TGTGCCAGCAGCTTATGGACTAGCGGAACCTACGAGCAGTACTTC
TRBJ2-7 TRBV7-6 TRBD2 CATSSGPTYEQYF TGTGCCACCTCTAGCGGTCCTACCTACGAGCAGTACTTC
TRBJ1-5 TRBV2 TRBD1 CASRGQAGGQPQHF TGTGCCAGCAGGGGACAGGCGGGTGGGCAGCCCCAGCATTTT
TRBJ1-5 TRBV19 NA CATLPLGGPSNQPQHF TGTGCCACCCTTCCGTTGGGAGGGCCGAGCAATCAGCCCCAGCATTTT
TRBJ2-7 TRBV7-9 NA CASGRSEVGYEQYF TGTGCCAGCGGCCGGTCTGAGGTTGGCTACGAGCAGTACTTC
TRBJ1-5 TRBV2 TRBD1 CASSSRRTGVDQPQHF TGTGCCAGCAGTTCCCGCCGGACAGGGGTTGATCAGCCCCAGCATTTT
TRBJ1-2 TRBV10-3 NA CAISDSHPGYTF TGTGCCATCAGTGATAGCCACCCCGGCTACACCTTC
TRBJ1-5 TRBV6-5 NA CASSYGRGRDQPQHF TGTGCCAGCAGTTACGGCAGGGGACGGGATCAGCCCCAGCATTTT
TRBJ1-2 TRBV9 TRBD1 CASSAGTGDGGYGYTF TGTGCCAGCAGCGCCGGGACAGGGGATGGTGGCTATGGCTACACCTTC
TRBJ2-7 TRBV14 NA CASSQAGLGHEQYF TGTGCCAGCAGCCAAGCGGGACTGGGCCACGAGCAGTACTTC
TRBJ2-4 TRBV28 TRBD1 CASSAPGQGAPAKNIQYF TGTGCCAGCAGTGCACCGGGACAGGGGGCGCCGGCCAAAAACATTCAGTACTTC
TRBJ1-5 TRBV28 NA CASSLGGAFNQPQHF TGTGCCAGCAGTTTAGGGGGGGCCTTCAATCAGCCCCAGCATTTT
TRBJ2-3 TRBV11-2 TRBD1 CASSLDRADTQYF TGTGCCAGCAGCTTGGACAGGGCGGATACGCAGTATTTT
TRBJ1-4 TRBV5-1 NA CASSSSPGHSNEKLFF TGCGCCAGCAGCTCGTCACCGGGACATAGTAATGAAAAACTGTTTTTT
TRBJ2-3 TRBV15 NA CATKTRHRTDTQYF TGTGCCACCAAGACTAGACACCGCACAGATACGCAGTATTTT
TRBJ1-6 TRBV5-1 NA CASSPRTQGGGSPLHF TGCGCCAGCAGTCCCCGTACGCAGGGAGGAGGATCACCCCTCCACTTT
TRBJ2-3 TRBV27 NA CASSPRTDTQYF TGTGCCAGCAGTCCCCGGACAGATACGCAGTATTTT
TRBJ2-7 TRBV15 TRBD2 CATSGTSAETYEQYF TGTGCCACCAGCGGGACTAGCGCAGAGACCTACGAACAGTACTTC
TRBJ1-6 TRBV5-1 TRBD1 CASSSRSGTAHSPLHF TGCGCCAGCAGCTCCCGATCCGGGACAGCCCATTCACCCCTCCACTTT
TRBJ2-5 TRBV28 TRBD2 CASSYAGGLADQETQYF TGTGCCAGCAGTTACGCCGGGGGACTAGCGGATCAAGAGACCCAGTACTTC
TRBJ1-2 TRBV7-2 TRBD1 CASSPQGAVNGYTF TGTGCCAGCAGCCCACAGGGGGCAGTCAATGGCTACACCTTC
TRBJ2-1 TRBV9 TRBD2 CASSGTSGISYNEQFF TGTGCCAGCAGCGGGACTAGCGGGATCTCCTACAATGAGCAGTTCTTC
TRBJ1-2 TRBV5-8 TRBD1 CASSLVGGAGVDYGYTF TGTGCCAGCAGCTTGGTAGGGGGCGCAGGGGTTGACTATGGCTACACCTTC
TRBJ2-2 TRBV5-1 NA CASRRQENTGELFF TGCGCCAGCAGAAGACAGGAGAACACCGGGGAGCTGTTTTTT
TRBJ2-7 TRBV5-6 TRBD1 CASSLGVETGNYEQYF TGTGCCAGCAGCTTGGGGGTGGAGACAGGGAACTACGAGCAGTACTTC
TRBJ2-5 TRBV27 NA CASTRDSNQETQYF TGTGCCAGCACGAGGGACTCCAACCAAGAGACCCAGTACTTC
TRBJ2-1 TRBV4-1 NA CASSPLVVSGSGNEQFF TGCGCCAGCAGCCCCCTCGTGGTTTCCGGGAGTGGGAATGAGCAGTTCTTC
TRBJ1-3 TRBV5-1 NA CASSLEPGPLPGNTIYF TGCGCCAGCAGCTTGGAGCCAGGGCCCCTCCCTGGAAACACCATATATTTT
TRBJ1-1 TRBV19 TRBD1 CASSGDSRNTEAFF TGTGCCAGTAGTGGGGACAGCCGGAACACTGAAGCTTTCTTT
TRBJ1-2 TRBV7-8 NA CASSLTGQYGYTF TGTGCCAGCAGCTTAACAGGGCAATATGGCTACACCTTC
TRBJ2-3 TRBV11-3 TRBD2 CASSFRLAGSTDTQYF TGTGCCAGCAGCTTTCGACTAGCGGGAAGCACAGATACGCAGTATTTT
TRBJ2-1 TRBV11-2 NA CASSLALGSLNEQFF TGTGCCAGCAGCTTAGCCCTGGGTAGCCTGAATGAGCAGTTCTTC
TRBJ2-1 TRBV7-9 NA CASTSPDKRYEQFF TGTGCCAGCACCTCACCGGACAAAAGGTATGAGCAGTTCTTC
TRBJ2-3 TRBV6-5 NA CASSWEGTDTQYF TGTGCCAGCAGTTGGGAGGGCACAGATACGCAGTATTTT
TRBJ1-3 TRBV28 TRBD1 CASSSGTGIGNTIYF TGTGCCAGCAGTTCCGGGACAGGGATCGGAAACACCATATATTTT
TRBJ2-5 TRBV28 NA CASIPKYYQETQYF TGTGCCAGCATCCCTAAATACTATCAAGAGACCCAGTACTTC
TRBJ2-7 TRBV6-5 NA CASSQGRAYEQYF TGTGCCAGCAGTCAGGGCAGGGCATACGAGCAGTACTTC
TRBJ2-1 TRBV29-1 TRBD2 CSVHPQAGGSYNEQFF TGCAGCGTCCATCCTCAAGCGGGAGGGAGCTACAATGAGCAGTTCTTC
TRBJ1-2 TRBV5-4 TRBD1 CASSQPTGGGYGYTF TGTGCCAGCAGCCAACCGACAGGGGGCGGGTATGGCTACACCTTC
TRBJ2-5 TRBV13 NA CASSLGGGGGETQYF TGTGCCAGCAGCTTAGGAGGCGGAGGCGGGGAGACCCAGTACTTC